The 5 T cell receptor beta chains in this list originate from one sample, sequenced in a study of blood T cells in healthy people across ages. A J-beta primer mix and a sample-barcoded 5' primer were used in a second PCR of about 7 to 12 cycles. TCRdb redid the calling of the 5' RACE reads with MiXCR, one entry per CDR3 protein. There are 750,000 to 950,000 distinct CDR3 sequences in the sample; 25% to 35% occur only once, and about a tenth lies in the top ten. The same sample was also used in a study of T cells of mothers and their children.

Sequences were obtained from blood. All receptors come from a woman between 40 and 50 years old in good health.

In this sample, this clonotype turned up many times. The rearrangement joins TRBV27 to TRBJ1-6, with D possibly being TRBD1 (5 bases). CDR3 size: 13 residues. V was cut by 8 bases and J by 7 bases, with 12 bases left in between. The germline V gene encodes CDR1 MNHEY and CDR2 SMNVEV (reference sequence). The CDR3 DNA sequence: TGTGCCAGCCGGACACTGGAAAATTCACCCCTCCACTTT. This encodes CASRTLENSPLHF.

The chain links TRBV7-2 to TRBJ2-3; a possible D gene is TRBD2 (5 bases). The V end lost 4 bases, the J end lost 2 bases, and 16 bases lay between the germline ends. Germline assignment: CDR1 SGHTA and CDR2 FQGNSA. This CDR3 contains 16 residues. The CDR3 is CASSSRPAGITDTQYF. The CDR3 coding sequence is TGTGCCAGCAGCTCCCGCCCGGCGGGCATCACAGATACGCAGTATTTT.

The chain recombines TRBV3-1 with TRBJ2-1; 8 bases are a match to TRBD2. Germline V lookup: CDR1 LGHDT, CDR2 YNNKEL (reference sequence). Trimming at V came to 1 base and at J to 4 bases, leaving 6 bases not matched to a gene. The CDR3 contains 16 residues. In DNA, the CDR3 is TGTGCCAGCAGCCAAGTCCGGGGGGGCCCTTACAATGAGCAGTTCTTC. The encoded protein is CASSQVRGGPYNEQFF.

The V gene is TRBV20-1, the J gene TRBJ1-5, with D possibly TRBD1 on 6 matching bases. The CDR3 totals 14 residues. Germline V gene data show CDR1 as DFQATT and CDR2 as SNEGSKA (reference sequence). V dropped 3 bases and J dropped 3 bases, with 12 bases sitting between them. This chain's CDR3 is CSASDGQYNQPQHF. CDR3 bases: TGCAGTGCTAGCGACGGACAGTACAATCAGCCCCAGCATTTT.

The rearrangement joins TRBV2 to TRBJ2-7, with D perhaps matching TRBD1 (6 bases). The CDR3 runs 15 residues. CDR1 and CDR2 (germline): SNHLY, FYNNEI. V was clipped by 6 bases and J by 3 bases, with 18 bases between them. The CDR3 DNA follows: TGTGCCAGCAGCGAGCCCCTAGGACAGCTCTACGAGCAGTACTTC. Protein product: CASSEPLGQLYEQYF.